There are many counts of the clone carrying this TCR beta chain. Its antigen remains unknown. TCRdb re-called the 5' RACE reads with MiXCR, one entry per CDR3 protein. This table has 140,000 or so distinct CDR3 sequences, more than 13% appearing once. This record belongs to a study of T-cell memory formation after mild COVID-19. General observations from the study: Clones contracting day 15 to 85 were balanced CD4/CD8; later expanders leaned CD4+.

Trimming left V 8 bases short and J 6 bases short, with 8 bases between. The CDR3 consists of 10 residues. The chain joins TRBV12-3 or TRBV12-4 to TRBJ2-7; D possibly corresponds to TRBD2 (6 bases). The sequencing sample was made of PBMCs or a T cell subset sorted from them (not recorded which). The TCR was taken from an adult woman who had mild COVID-19 (a few samples of this study predate the infection). Cell type and time point are not known. The CDR3 sequence: CASGGIEQYF. CDR3 nucleotide sequence: TGTGCCAGCGGGGGGATCGAGCAGTACTTC.